Below are 20 T cell receptor beta chains sequenced from a single sample in a study of T cells in narcolepsy. Sequenced by immunoSEQ multiplex PCR; TCRdb stores in-frame clones only, minus some. The sample includes some 25,000 clones, almost 85% of them seen just once. Sequencing was performed on memory (CD45RA-) CD4+ T cells from blood. The origin of the receptors is a human donor in good health.

V gene TRBV20-1 combines with J gene TRBJ2-5; D is uncertain. The V and J ends lost 0 bases and 7 bases respectively, with 6 bases between them. This CDR3 spans 11 amino acids. Germline CDR1 and CDR2: DFQATT and SNEGSKA (reference sequence). CDR3 nucleotide sequence: TGCAGTGCTAGAGACCCGGGGACCCAGTACTTC. Its translation: CSARDPGTQYF.

The V gene is TRBV5-1, the J gene TRBJ2-3; 11 bases agree with TRBD2. Per the germline V gene, CDR1 is SGHRS and CDR2 is YFSETQ. V trimming: 4 bases; J trimming: 8 bases; junction bases outside the gene matches: 9. The CDR3 sequence is 15 residues long. This CDR3 is CASSPMTSGAATQYF. CDR3 bases: TGCGCCAGCAGCCCAATGACTAGCGGGGCTGCTACGCAGTATTTT.

The rearrangement joins TRBV7-6 to TRBJ2-5; D might be TRBD1 (5 bases). Per the germline V gene, CDR1 is SGHVS and CDR2 is FNYEAQ. The CDR3 sequence is 14 residues long. V was shortened by 3 bases and J by 2 bases, with 10 bases between the two germline ends. DNA for the CDR3: TGTGCCAGCAGCTTGAGGCCAGGGCAAGAGACCCAGTACTTC. Amino acids: CASSLRPGQETQYF. Full variable domain (missing parts from reference TRBV7-6 and TRBJ2-5): GAGVSQSPRYKVTKRGQDVALRCDPISGHVSLYWYRQALGQGPEFLTYFNYEAQQDKSGLPNDRFSAERPEGSISTLTIQRTEQRDSAMYRCASSLRPGQETQYFGPGTRLLVL.

The chain has TRBV19 and TRBJ2-3; TRBD1 might be the D (6 bases). CDR1 LNHDA and CDR2 SQIVND come from the germline V gene (reference sequence). CDR3 size: 14 residues. With 6 bases removed from V and 1 base from J, the gap between germline ends came to 11 bases. This chain's CDR3 is CASRWGHRTDTQYF. The CDR3 nucleotides are TGTGCCAGTAGGTGGGGACACCGCACAGATACGCAGTATTTT.

This sequence joins TRBV6-5 and TRBJ2-7; 10 nucleotides line up with TRBD1. Germline-derived CDR1 and CDR2 are MNHEY and SVGAGI. V shed 7 bases, J shed 9 bases, and the junction held 15 bases outside the gene matches. The CDR3 is made up of 15 amino acids. The CDR3 DNA reads as TGTGCCAGCATTAGCTCGGGACAGGGGACGAGGGGGCAGTACTTC. Translated, it gives CASISSGQGTRGQYF.

V and J are TRBV19 and TRBJ2-2; tentatively, D is TRBD2 (5 bases). This CDR3 has 14 residues. Deletions cut 3 bases from V and 5 bases from J, with 10 bases between. Germline CDR1 LNHDA, CDR2 SQIVND (reference sequence). The DNA for the CDR3 is TGTGCCAGTAGTATTCGTTGGGAGACCGGGGAGCTGTTTTTT. Protein: CASSIRWETGELFF.

J is TRBJ2-7 and V is TRBV5-4, with 10 bases that match TRBD2. Germline V gene sequence: CDR1 SGHNT, CDR2 YYREEE (reference sequence). This CDR3 is 16 amino acids long. The junction had 7 bases not matched to a gene; V was cut back by 1 base and J by 3 bases. The CDR3 spells CASSLTSGNWLYEQYF. The DNA for the CDR3 is TGTGCCAGCAGCTTGACTAGCGGGAATTGGCTCTACGAGCAGTACTTC.

The V and J genes are TRBV6-1 and TRBJ1-5, with 9 bases matching TRBD1. The CDR3 length is 14 residues. V dropped 2 bases and J dropped 7; count of bases not matched to a gene: 3. In germline, CDR1 is MNHNS, CDR2 SASEGT. In DNA form, the CDR3 reads TGTGCCAGCAGTGAAACAGGGGGCGGGCAGCCCCAGCATTTT. It encodes CASSETGGGQPQHF.

The V call is TRBV7-2, the J call TRBJ2-1; D is unresolved. CDR1 SGHTA and CDR2 FQGNSA come from the germline V gene. Trimming took 1 base from V and 5 from J, leaving 15 bases between them. The CDR3 covers 16 residues. CDR3 sequence (DNA): TGTGCCAGCAGCTTAGGACCTAGTGTAGGAGACAATGAGCAGTTCTTC. It is translated as CASSLGPSVGDNEQFF.

The CDR3 DNA sequence: TGTGCCAGCAGCCGACCGGCGCAGGGAGGGGCCAACGTCCTGACTTTC. This sequence encodes CASSRPAQGGANVLTF. The chain couples TRBV28 to TRBJ2-6; tentatively, D is TRBD1 (5 bases). V lost 6 bases and J lost 4, with 16 bases in between. This CDR3 region has 16 residues. The germline gives CDR1 MDHEN, CDR2 SYDVKM.

This clone was seen once. The V gene is TRBV6-6, the J gene TRBJ2-1, with TRBD2 matching 9 bases. The germline V gene has CDR1 MNHNY and CDR2 SVGAGI (reference sequence). This CDR3 region has 13 residues. V was clipped by 0 bases and J by 10 bases; unmatched bases: 1. The CDR3 DNA sequence: TGTGCCAGCAGTTACTCTACTAGCGGGGAGCAGTTCTTC. This codes for CASSYSTSGEQFF.

The V gene is TRBV19, the J gene TRBJ1-2; TRBD1 matches 9 bases. The CDR3 sequence is 14 residues long. With V trimmed by 7 bases and J by 4 bases, 7 bases remained unmatched. Germline V CDR1 and CDR2: LNHDA, SQIVND (reference sequence). The chain's CDR3 is CASNPTGGSYGYTF. In DNA form, the CDR3 reads TGTGCCAGTAACCCGACAGGGGGATCCTATGGCTACACCTTC.

The chain carries TRBV6-5 and TRBJ2-1; D is undetermined. The CDR3 is made up of 12 amino acids. The germline V and J ends were trimmed by 4 bases and 10 bases, with 11 bases remaining between them. CDR1 and CDR2 from the germline V gene are MNHEY and SVGAGI. CDR3 in amino acids: CASSFTRTEQFF. The CDR3 DNA reads as TGTGCCAGCAGTTTTACCCGGACGGAGCAGTTCTTC.

The CDR3 coding sequence is TGCGCCAGCAGCTTGGATGGAGGGAGTTGGGACAATGAGCAGTTCTTC. Residues: CASSLDGGSWDNEQFF. The rearrangement joins TRBV5-1 to TRBJ2-1; D may be TRBD2 (6 bases). This CDR3 spans 16 amino acids. CDR1 and CDR2 (germline): SGHRS, YFSETQ. V lost 0 bases and J 5 bases, leaving 15 bases between the germline ends. The variable domain in full, completed from reference TRBV5-1 and TRBJ2-1, reads KAGVTQTPRYLIKTRGQQVTLSCSPISGHRSVSWYQQTPGQGLQFLFEYFSETQRNKGNFPGRFSGRQFSNSRSEMNVSTLELGDSALYLCASSLDGGSWDNEQFFGPGTRLTVL.

The V gene is TRBV7-8, the J gene TRBJ2-7; 8 positions agree with TRBD1. Germline lookup yields CDR1 SGHVS and CDR2 FQNEAQ. J lost 2 bases, V lost 5 bases, and 5 bases had no gene match. The CDR3 runs 14 residues. The CDR3 DNA sequence: TGTGCCAGCAGCGGCCAGGGGGCCGCCTACGAGCAGTACTTC. Its translation is CASSGQGAAYEQYF. The full variable domain, rest sourced from reference TRBV7-8 and TRBJ2-7, is GAGVSQSPRYKVAKRGQDVALRCDPISGHVSLFWYQQALGQGPEFLTYFQNEAQLDKSGLPSDRFFAERPEGSVSTLKIQRTQQEDSAVYLCASSGQGAAYEQYFGPGTRLTVT.

This chain joins TRBV4-2 and TRBJ1-1; weak D call: TRBD1 (5 bases). V gave up 0 bases and J gave up 2 bases, with 10 bases separating them. Germline-derived CDR1 and CDR2 are LGHNA and YNFKEQ. This CDR3 spans 15 amino acids. This CDR3 is CASSQDPGGNTEAFF. CDR3 sequence (DNA): TGTGCCAGCAGCCAAGATCCGGGGGGAAACACTGAAGCTTTCTTT.

As regards this clone: An end of the junction differs from the germline gene, which may be a read error. The chain carries TRBV18 and TRBJ1-4; the D gene is possibly TRBD1 (5 bases). Germline lookup yields CDR1 KGHSH and CDR2 LQKENI. This CDR3 spans 16 amino acids. Here the CDR3 reads CASPPKTRVTNEKLFF. The CDR3 DNA is TGTGCCAGCCCACCAAAGACCAGGGTAACTAATGAAAAACTGTTTTTT.

The V and J genes are TRBV19 and TRBJ2-7; TRBD1 is a possible D gene (6 bases). The J call may be wrong; the DNA end is better matched by TRBJ2-1. This CDR3 contains 15 residues. Germline V lookup: CDR1 LNHDA, CDR2 SQIVND (reference sequence). The CDR3 loop is CASSIDRDTNNEQFF. CDR3 nucleotide sequence: TGTGCCAGTAGTATAGACCGGGACACAAACAATGAGCAGTTCTTC.

The chain joins TRBV7-2 to TRBJ2-7; possibly TRBD2 for D (5 bases). The germline V and J ends were trimmed by 5 bases and 2 bases, with 16 bases remaining between them. Germline CDR1 is SGHTA and CDR2 is FQGNSA. The CDR3 consists of 15 residues. CDR3 bases: TGTGCCAGCAGCCGCGGGTCAGACCAGACCTACGAGCAGTACTTC. Translated, it gives CASSRGSDQTYEQYF.

This rearrangement joins TRBV4-2 to TRBJ2-5; TRBD1 aligns across 9 bases. The length of the CDR3 is 16 residues. J was trimmed by 5 bases and V by 1 base; bases with no gene match: 8. Germline loops: CDR1 LGHNA, CDR2 YNFKEQ. The CDR3 sequence is CASSQAGTGFEETQYF. CDR3 DNA: TGTGCCAGCAGCCAAGCCGGGACAGGGTTCGAGGAGACCCAGTACTTC.